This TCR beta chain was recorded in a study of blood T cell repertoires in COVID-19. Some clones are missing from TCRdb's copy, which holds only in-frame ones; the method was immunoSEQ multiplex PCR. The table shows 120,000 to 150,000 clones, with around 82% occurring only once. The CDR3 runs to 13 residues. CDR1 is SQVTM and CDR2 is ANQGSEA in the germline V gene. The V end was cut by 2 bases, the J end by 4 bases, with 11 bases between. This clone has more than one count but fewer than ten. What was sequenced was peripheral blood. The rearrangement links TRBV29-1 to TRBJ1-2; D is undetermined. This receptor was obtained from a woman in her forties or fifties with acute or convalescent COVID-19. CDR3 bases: TGCAGCGTTGAAATCCGGGAGGTCTATGGCTACACCTTC. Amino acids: CSVEIREVYGYTF.